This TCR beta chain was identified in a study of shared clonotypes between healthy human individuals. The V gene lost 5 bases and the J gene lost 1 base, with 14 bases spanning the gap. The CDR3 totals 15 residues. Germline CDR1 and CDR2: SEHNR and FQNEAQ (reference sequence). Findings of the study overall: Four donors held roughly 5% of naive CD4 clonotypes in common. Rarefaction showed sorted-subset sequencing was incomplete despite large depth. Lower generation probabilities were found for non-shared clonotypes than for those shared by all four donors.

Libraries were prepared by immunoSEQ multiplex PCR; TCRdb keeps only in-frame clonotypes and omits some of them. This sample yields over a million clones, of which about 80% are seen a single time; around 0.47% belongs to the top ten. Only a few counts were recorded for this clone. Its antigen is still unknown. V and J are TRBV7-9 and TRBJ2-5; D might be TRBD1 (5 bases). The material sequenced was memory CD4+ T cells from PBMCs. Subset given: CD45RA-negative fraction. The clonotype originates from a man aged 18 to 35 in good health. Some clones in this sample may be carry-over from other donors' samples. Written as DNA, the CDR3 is TGTGCCAGCAGCCCAGGACACATGTCCCAAGAGACCCAGTACTTC. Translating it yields CASSPGHMSQETQYF. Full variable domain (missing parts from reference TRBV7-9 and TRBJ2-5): DTGVSQNPRHKITKRGQNVTFRCDPISEHNRLYWYRQTLGQGPEFLTYFQNEAQLEKSRLLSDRFSAERPKGSFSTLEIQRTEQGDSAMYLCASSPGHMSQETQYFGPGTRLLVL.